These 3 T cell receptor beta chains came from one sample sequenced in a study of blood T cell repertoires in COVID-19. TCRdb's table, derived via immunoSEQ multiplex PCR, lists solely in-frame clones and lacks some. The data show 150,000 to 200,000 clones, roughly 80% seen once. Input material: peripheral blood. The receptors originated from a woman over 75 with acute or convalescent COVID-19.

The V call is TRBV10-3, the J call TRBJ2-5, with D possibly TRBD2 on 6 matching bases. Germline loops: CDR1 ENHRY, CDR2 SYGVKD. With 6 bases removed from V and 1 base from J, the gap between germline ends came to 12 bases. The CDR3 has 14 amino acids. CDR3 in DNA: TGTGCCATCAGCCCTCCCGGGGGCCAAGAGACCCAGTACTTC. Protein product: CAISPPGGQETQYF.

V is TRBV9 and J is TRBJ2-3; 7 positions match TRBD1. The CDR3 consists of 12 residues. V shed 1 base, J shed 9 bases, and the junction held 2 bases outside the gene matches. Germline CDR1 and CDR2: SGDLS and YYNGEE. CDR3 region: CASSVLQGTQYF. For the CDR3, the DNA is TGTGCCAGCAGCGTACTACAGGGGACGCAGTATTTT. Combining the CDR3 with reference TRBV9 and TRBJ2-3 gives the whole variable domain DSGVTQTPKHLITATGQRVTLRCSPRSGDLSVYWYQQSLDQGLQFLIQYYNGEERAKGNILERFSAQQFPDLHSELNLSSLELGDSALYFCASSVLQGTQYFGPGTRLTVL.

J is TRBJ1-5 and V is TRBV30, with a tentative D call TRBD1 (6 bases). This CDR3 is 14 amino acids long. Trimming pared 2 bases from V and 7 bases from J, leaving 15 bases between. Per the germline V gene, CDR1 is GTSNPN and CDR2 is SVGIG (reference sequence). The CDR3 bases are TGTGCCTGGAGTATCAGTACAGGGAACCAGCCCCAGCATTTT. This translates into CAWSISTGNQPQHF.